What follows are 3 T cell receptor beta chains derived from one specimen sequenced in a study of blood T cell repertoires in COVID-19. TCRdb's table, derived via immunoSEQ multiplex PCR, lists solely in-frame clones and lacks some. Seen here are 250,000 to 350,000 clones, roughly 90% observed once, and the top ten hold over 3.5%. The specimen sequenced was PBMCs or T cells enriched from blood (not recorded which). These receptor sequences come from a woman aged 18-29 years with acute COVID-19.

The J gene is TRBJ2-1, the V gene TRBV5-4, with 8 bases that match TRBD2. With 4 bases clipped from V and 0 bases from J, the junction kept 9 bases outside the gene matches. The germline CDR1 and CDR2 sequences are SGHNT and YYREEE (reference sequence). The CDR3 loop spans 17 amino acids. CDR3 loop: CASSPSSGWSSYNEQFF. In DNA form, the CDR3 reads TGTGCCAGCAGCCCTTCTAGCGGGTGGAGCTCCTACAATGAGCAGTTCTTC. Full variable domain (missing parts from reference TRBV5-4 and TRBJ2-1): ETGVTQSPTHLIKTRGQQVTLRCSSQSGHNTVSWYQQALGQGPQFIFQYYREEENGRGNFPPRFSGLQFPNYSSELNVNALELDDSALYLCASSPSSGWSSYNEQFFGPGTRLTVL.

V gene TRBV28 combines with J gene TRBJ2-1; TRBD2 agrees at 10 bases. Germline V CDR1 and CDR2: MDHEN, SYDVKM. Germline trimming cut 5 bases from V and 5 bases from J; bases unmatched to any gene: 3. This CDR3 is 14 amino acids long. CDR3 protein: CASSTTSGDNEQFF. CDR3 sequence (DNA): TGTGCCAGCAGTACCACTAGCGGGGACAATGAGCAGTTCTTC.

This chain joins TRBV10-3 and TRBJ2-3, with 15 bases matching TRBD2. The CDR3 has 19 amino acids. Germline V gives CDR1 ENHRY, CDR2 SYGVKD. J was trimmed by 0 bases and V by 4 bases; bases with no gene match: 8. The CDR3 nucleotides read TGTGCCATCAGTGGGCCCCTGGGACTAGCGGGAGGAAGCACAGATACGCAGTATTTT. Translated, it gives CAISGPLGLAGGSTDTQYF.